These 13 T cell receptor beta chains originate from one sample sequenced in a study of T cells in women clearing cervical HPV infection. Generated by immunoSEQ multiplex PCR, the TCRdb table keeps only in-frame clones and is missing some. The repertoire shows around 46,000 clones; the top ten hold 35%. Sequencing was performed on blood buffy coat. These receptor sequences come from a woman between 18 and 69 years old with a cervical HPV16 infection that either progressed to CIN3+ or cleared (not recorded which).

In the case of this clone: Read data end 3 residues before the CDR3 end; the end is taken from the germline J gene. The chain couples TRBV5-1 to TRBJ2-2, with 8 bases lining up with TRBD2. The CDR3 sequence is 15 residues long. CDR1 and CDR2 (germline): SGHRS, YFSETQ. CDR3 residues: CASSLAAGGSEKLFF. Incomplete CDR3 DNA: TGCGCCAGCAGCTTGGCGGCGGGGGGATCTGAAAAG.

As concerns this clone: The read comes to an end 3 residues before the CDR3 does, leaving the germline J gene to fill in the end. V usage is TRBV18 and J usage is TRBJ2-7; 7 bases are a match to TRBD2. Germline CDR1 reads KGHSH; CDR2 reads LQKENI. Trimming at V came to 5 bases and at J to 3 bases, leaving 7 bases not matched to a gene. The CDR3 is made up of 14 amino acids. CDR3 DNA, as far as it was read: TGTGCCAGCTCAGGGACGGGACTAAACTACGAG. It is translated as CASSGTGLNYE. The complete CDR3 protein is CASSGTGLNYEQYF.

The CDR3 sequence: CASSYDRANEKLFF. Partial CDR3 DNA: TGCGCCAGCAGTTATGACAGGGCTAATGAAAAG. This chain links TRBV5-1 with TRBJ2-2, with 7 bases aligning to TRBD1. The CDR3 end is not reached by the read, which stops 3 residues before it; the germline J gene fills it in. The germline V gene encodes CDR1 SGHRS and CDR2 YFSETQ. This CDR3 contains 14 residues.

Comments on this clone: The read falls 3 residues short of the CDR3 end, and the missing part is taken from the germline J gene. This chain connects TRBV6-4 to TRBJ1-1; no clear D. The germline V gene has CDR1 MRHNA and CDR2 SNTAGT. This CDR3 region has 13 residues. V lost 0 bases, J lost 6 bases, and 8 bases lay in between. The part of the CDR3 DNA that was read is TGTGCCAGCAGTGACTCGAGAACAGCTGAA. Translated: CASSDSRTAE. The CDR3 in full is CASSDSRTAEAFF.

Note on this clone: The DNA ends 3 residues before the CDR3 does, and the rest of the CDR3 is filled in from the germline J gene. The chain combines TRBV30 with TRBJ2-3; no firm D call. Germline V CDR1 and CDR2: GTSNPN, SVGIG (reference sequence). This CDR3 spans 13 amino acids. V was shortened by 2 bases and J by 6 bases, with 12 bases between the two germline ends. CDR3 amino acids: CAWSPVGTDTQYF. Incomplete CDR3 DNA: TGTGCCTGGAGTCCCGTCGGTACGGATACG.

Comments on this clone: The read falls 3 residues short of the CDR3 end, and the missing part is taken from the germline J gene. The rearrangement uses TRBV19 and TRBJ2-3; 8 bases match TRBD1. Germline V gives CDR1 LNHDA, CDR2 SQIVND (reference sequence). CDR3 length: 14 residues. Losses at the gene ends were 8 bases for V and 0 bases for J; bases not matched to a gene: 4. The CDR3 here is CASGRTGSTDTQYF. CDR3 DNA, as far as it was read: TGTGCCAGTGGGAGGACAGGGAGCACAGATACG.

On this clone: The CDR3 end lies 3 residues beyond the end of the read and is filled in from the germline J gene. The rearrangement links TRBV13 to TRBJ1-4, with 7 bases identical to TRBD1. With V trimmed by 3 bases and J by 8 bases, 12 bases remained unmatched. This CDR3 spans 16 amino acids. Germline CDR1 and CDR2: PRHDT and FYEKMQ (reference sequence). The CDR3 reads CASSFRFGTAQEKLFF. The sequenced CDR3 bases are TGTGCCAGCAGCTTCAGGTTCGGGACAGCGCAAGAAAAA.

On this clone: The read falls 3 residues short of the CDR3 end, and the missing part is taken from the germline J gene. V is TRBV19 and J is TRBJ2-2, with D tentatively TRBD1 (6 bases). Germline V gives CDR1 LNHDA, CDR2 SQIVND (reference sequence). The CDR3 length is 14 residues. The covered CDR3 bases are TGTGCCAGTAGTCCCGATGTGGGGGCCAACGTG. Residues: CASSPDVGANV. The complete CDR3 reads CASSPDVGANVLFF.

On this clone: The read ends 3 residues shy of where the CDR3 ends; the end is completed using the germline J gene. The chain carries TRBV5-6 and TRBJ1-6; 8 nucleotides agree with TRBD1. The CDR3 length is 14 residues. Unmatched junction bases numbered 3, after V lost 3 bases and J lost 7 bases. Germline V gene lookup returns CDR1 SGHDT and CDR2 YYEEEE. CDR3 loop: CASSSRGPNSPLHF. CDR3 DNA, as far as it was read: TGTGCCAGCAGCTCCAGGGGGCCCAATTCACCC. Based on the CDR3 plus reference TRBV5-6 and TRBJ1-6, the full variable domain is DAGVTQSPTHLIKTRGQQVTLRCSPKSGHDTVSWYQQALGQGPQFIFQYYEEEERQRGNFPDRFSGHQFPNYSSELNVNALLLGDSALYLCASSSRGPNSPLHFGNGTRLTVT.

A remark on this clone: The DNA ends 3 residues before the CDR3 does, and the rest of the CDR3 is filled in from the germline J gene. The chain links TRBV30 to TRBJ2-2; 8 bases map to TRBD1. The CDR3 totals 13 residues. The V gene's germline CDR1 is GTSNPN and CDR2 SVGIG (reference sequence). The CDR3 spells CAWKGQANEKLFF. CDR3 DNA (partial): TGTGCCTGGAAGGGACAGGCGAATGAAAAG.

Regarding this clone: The read ends 3 residues shy of where the CDR3 ends; the end is completed using the germline J gene. The rearrangement uses TRBV6-4 and TRBJ2-5; TRBD1 is a possible D gene (5 bases). The length of the CDR3 is 16 residues. Trimming pared 3 bases from V and 3 bases from J, leaving 17 bases between. Germline-derived CDR1 and CDR2 are MRHNA and SNTAGT. CDR3 DNA (partial): TGTGCCAGCAGTGAGAGTGACCCTGAAGGGGAAGAGACC. Encoded protein: CASSESDPEGEET. The whole CDR3 sequence reads CASSESDPEGEETQYF.

CDR3: CAWSAGLARGQETQYF. CDR3 DNA (partial): TGTGCCTGGAGTGCAGGACTAGCGCGAGGACAAGAGACG. V is TRBV30 and J is TRBJ2-3; 9 nucleotides match TRBD2. The read is 3 residues too short to cover the CDR3 end, so that end is filled in from the germline J gene. CDR1 is GTSNPN, CDR2 SVGIG, per germline (reference sequence). This CDR3 region has 16 residues. The full variable domain, with the rest looked up from reference TRBV30 and TRBJ2-3, is SQTIHQWPATLVQPVGSPLSLECTVEGTSNPNLYWYRQAAGRGLQLLFYSVGIGQISSEVPQNLSASRPQDRQFILSSKKLLLSDSGFYLCAWSAGLARGQETQYFGPGTRLTVL.

The CDR3 DNA, read in part, is TGTGCCAGCAGCTCATACCAAGGGGCCGGGGAG. Translated, it gives CASSSYQGAGE. The entire CDR3 is CASSSYQGAGELFF. This sequence joins TRBV7-3 and TRBJ2-2, with D tentatively TRBD1 (5 bases). The missing CDR3 end, 3 residues past where the read stops, is filled in from the germline J gene. V was clipped by 4 bases and J by 6 bases, with 12 bases between them. From germline, CDR1 is SGHTA and CDR2 FQGTGA. This CDR3 has 14 amino acids.